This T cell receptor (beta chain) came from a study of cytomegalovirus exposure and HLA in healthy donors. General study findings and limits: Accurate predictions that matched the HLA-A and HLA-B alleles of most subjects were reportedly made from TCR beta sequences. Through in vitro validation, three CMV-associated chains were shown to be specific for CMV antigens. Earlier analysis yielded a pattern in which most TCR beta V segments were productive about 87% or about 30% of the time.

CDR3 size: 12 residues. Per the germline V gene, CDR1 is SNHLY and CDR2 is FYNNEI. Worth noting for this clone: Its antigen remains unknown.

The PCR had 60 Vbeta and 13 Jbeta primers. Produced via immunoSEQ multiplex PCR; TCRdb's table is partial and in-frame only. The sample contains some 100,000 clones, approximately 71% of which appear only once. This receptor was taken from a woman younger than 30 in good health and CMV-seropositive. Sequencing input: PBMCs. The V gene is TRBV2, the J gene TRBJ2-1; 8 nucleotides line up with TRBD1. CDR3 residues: CRMGQDYNEQFF. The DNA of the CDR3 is TGTAGGATGGGACAGGACTACAATGAGCAGTTCTTC.